The 10 T cell receptor beta chains reported below all come from one sample, sequenced in a study of T cell responses to AZD1222 COVID-19 vaccine. Produced via immunoSEQ multiplex PCR; TCRdb's table is partial and in-frame only. Among roughly 70,000 clones listed, about 91% were seen once. Sequencing was performed on peripheral blood, taken 28 days after the second AZD1222 dose. The receptors shown here come from an adult who received the AZD1222 COVID-19 vaccine.

The chain carries TRBV27 and TRBJ2-3; TRBD2 aligns across 12 bases. The CDR3 is made up of 18 amino acids. Germline loops: CDR1 MNHEY, CDR2 SMNVEV (reference sequence). The V and J ends lost 5 bases and 3 bases, in that order; junction bases with no gene match: 12. The CDR3 DNA reads TGTGCCAGCAGTGCCCCGGGACTAGCGGGCCTTCGAACAGATACGCAGTATTTT. Translation gives CASSAPGLAGLRTDTQYF.

J is TRBJ2-7 and V is TRBV5-4, with 8 positions matching TRBD2. This CDR3 comprises 15 residues. CDR1 and CDR2 from the germline V gene are SGHNT and YYREEE (reference sequence). Trimming removed 2 bases from V and 3 bases from J; junction bases left unmatched: 7. The CDR3 reads CASSFPRGGGYEQYF. CDR3 in DNA: TGTGCCAGCAGCTTTCCCCGGGGGGGAGGCTACGAGCAGTACTTC. The full variable domain, completed using reference TRBV5-4 and TRBJ2-7, is ETGVTQSPTHLIKTRGQQVTLRCSSQSGHNTVSWYQQALGQGPQFIFQYYREEENGRGNFPPRFSGLQFPNYSSELNVNALELDDSALYLCASSFPRGGGYEQYFGPGTRLTVT.

V and J are TRBV4-2 and TRBJ1-1; D possibly corresponds to TRBD1 (5 bases). CDR1 LGHNA and CDR2 YNFKEQ come from the germline V gene. Trimming shortened V by 0 bases and J by 5 bases, and 19 bases separated the two germline ends. The CDR3 contains 17 residues. Written as DNA, the CDR3 is TGTGCCAGCAGCCAAGATTCGGTCGGGGGGTCGAGAACTGAAGCTTTCTTT. This codes for CASSQDSVGGSRTEAFF.

This clone was seen just once. The V call is TRBV6-1, the J call TRBJ1-2; D not resolved. From germline, CDR1 is MNHNS and CDR2 SASEGT. This CDR3 is 14 amino acids long. Trimming pared 3 bases from V and 0 bases from J, leaving 8 bases between. The CDR3 DNA follows: TGTGCCAGCAGTGATCCAGGTCCTAACTATGGCTACACCTTC. Translation gives CASSDPGPNYGYTF.

This chain links TRBV2 with TRBJ2-7; 7 bases line up with TRBD1. The germline V gene has CDR1 SNHLY and CDR2 FYNNEI. The CDR3 totals 14 residues. With V trimmed by 5 bases and J by 5 bases, 9 bases remained unmatched. Written as DNA, the CDR3 is TGTGCCAGCAGTACCAAACAGGGGTTCGACGAGCAGTACTTC. Protein: CASSTKQGFDEQYF.

The rearrangement joins TRBV4-2 to TRBJ1-6, with TRBD1 as a possible D gene (5 bases). The CDR3 totals 17 residues. Germline-derived CDR1 and CDR2 are LGHNA and YNFKEQ. The ends were cut back, 0 bases at V and 6 bases at J, with 15 bases in the middle. CDR3 bases: TGTGCCAGCAGCCAAGATCTAGGGGAAATTGGTAATTCACCCCTCCACTTT. This gives the protein CASSQDLGEIGNSPLHF.

V usage is TRBV29-1 and J usage is TRBJ1-1; no definite D call. CDR1 is SQVTM, CDR2 ANQGSEA, per germline. Trimming took 7 bases from V and 8 from J, leaving 23 bases between them. The CDR3 runs to 14 residues. For the CDR3, the DNA is TGCAGCGCCGCGTTCGGAGGGTTCTTCTCGGAAGCTTTCTTT. Residues: CSAAFGGFFSEAFF. The variable domain in full, completed from reference TRBV29-1 and TRBJ1-1, reads SAVISQKPSRDICQRGTSLTIQCQVDSQVTMMFWYRQQPGQSLTLIATANQGSEATYESGFVIDKFPISRPNLTFSTLTVSNMSPEDSSIYLCSAAFGGFFSEAFFGQGTRLTVV.

The chain has TRBV28 and TRBJ2-2; 7 bases match TRBD2. V was clipped by 8 bases and J by 4 bases; unmatched bases: 10. This CDR3 contains 15 residues. CDR1 and CDR2 (germline): MDHEN, SYDVKM. CDR3 sequence reads: CASFHSAGFTGELFF. CDR3 sequence (DNA): TGTGCCAGCTTCCACTCAGCGGGATTCACCGGGGAGCTGTTTTTT. The complete variable domain, with remaining parts taken from reference TRBV28 and TRBJ2-2, reads DVKVTQSSRYLVKRTGEKVFLECVQDMDHENMFWYRQDPGLGLRLIYFSYDVKMKEKGDIPEGYSVSREKKERFSLILESASTNQTSMYLCASFHSAGFTGELFFGEGSRLTVL.

V usage is TRBV4-1 and J usage is TRBJ1-3; 9 bases agree with TRBD1. Germline values: CDR1 MGHRA, CDR2 YSYEKL. V lost 0 bases and J lost 7; bases outside the gene matches: 10. The CDR3 is 17 residues long. The CDR3 reads CASSQEGGTGKGNTIYF. CDR3 nucleotide sequence: TGCGCCAGCAGCCAAGAGGGCGGGACAGGGAAAGGGAACACCATATATTTT.

The chain joins TRBV4-2 to TRBJ1-2; D not certain. The V end lost 0 bases, the J end lost 5 bases, and 4 bases lay between the germline ends. Germline lookup yields CDR1 LGHNA and CDR2 YNFKEQ. This CDR3 region has 12 residues. The CDR3 sequence: CASSQDAYGYTF. In nucleotides, the CDR3 is TGTGCCAGCAGCCAAGACGCATATGGCTACACCTTC.